A selection of T cell receptor beta chains follows, all from one sample in a study of CD8 T cells in ankylosing spondylitis. TCRdb used MiXCR to reprocess the 5' RACE reads, holding one entry per CDR3 protein. The table includes a few hundred thousand distinct CDR3 sequences, 6.5% to 10% detected once. Sequencing used blood, either unsorted or a sorted T cell fraction (not recorded which). The receptor set was obtained from a male donor with ankylosing spondylitis. The CDR3 runs from the conserved cysteine through the conserved F or W. Not all rows give a size; the values are once, few, many and, for expanded clones, a class.

j_call v_call clone_size cdr3_aa
TRBJ1-5 TRBV24-1 many CATFCSNQPQHF
TRBJ1-5 TRBV7-2 few CASSLLGYSNQPQHF
TRBJ2-1 TRBV12-3/TRBV12-4 many CAGGSEGSYNEQFF
TRBJ1-1 TRBV29-1 few CSVEDPRNTEAFF
TRBJ2-3 TRBV7-9 few CASSLFRELTDTQYF
TRBJ2-1 TRBV28 . CASTDRVGEQFF
TRBJ2-1 TRBV29-1 many CSVLAGVYSYNEQFF
TRBJ2-7 TRBV27 few CASRRWTGGETEQYF
TRBJ2-2 TRBV7-2 . CASSGDRVDTGELFF
TRBJ2-7 TRBV5-1 few CASKRDSNSYEQYF
TRBJ1-4 TRBV7-2 . CASSTRTGGINEKLFF
TRBJ1-1 TRBV20-1 few CSARGGPVNTEAFF
TRBJ2-7 TRBV4-1 many CASSQDPSVEQYF
TRBJ2-3 TRBV5-1 few CASSFLQGYTDTQYF
TRBJ2-7 TRBV7-9 . CASSSGLAGNEQYF
TRBJ2-1 TRBV5-1 few CASSLWASGVSGLGNEQFF